These 22 T cell receptor beta chains originate from one sample sequenced in a study of blood T cell repertoires in COVID-19. The table came from immunoSEQ multiplex PCR; TCRdb's copy has only in-frame clones and leaves some out. The repertoire holds 250,000 or so clones, with about 87% as singletons. Sequences were obtained from peripheral blood. These receptors originate from a woman under 40 with COVID-19, enrolled during active disease.

The chain joins TRBV4-3 to TRBJ2-5; 16 bases align to TRBD2. This CDR3 has 17 residues. CDR1 LGHNA and CDR2 YSLEER come from the germline V gene. The junction had 7 bases not matched to a gene; V was cut back by 0 bases and J by 9 bases. The CDR3 DNA follows: TGCGCCAGCAGCCAAGATGGGACTAGCGGGGGGGAAGTGGCCCAGTACTTC. The encoded protein is CASSQDGTSGGEVAQYF.

The chain uses TRBV27 and TRBJ1-1; perhaps TRBD1 as D (5 bases). Trimming took off 4 bases at V and 2 bases at J, with 11 bases between the two ends. Germline V lookup: CDR1 MNHEY, CDR2 SMNVEV (reference sequence). The CDR3 has 14 amino acids. CDR3 sequence (DNA): TGTGCCAGCAGTTCCTGCAGGGCAAACACTGAAGCTTTCTTT. Translated: CASSSCRANTEAFF.

This chain links TRBV27 with TRBJ2-7, with 7 bases matching TRBD1. The V and J ends lost 5 bases and 6 bases, in that order; junction bases with no gene match: 10. The CDR3 is 14 residues long. The germline V gene encodes CDR1 MNHEY and CDR2 SMNVEV (reference sequence). Written as DNA, the CDR3 is TGTGCCAGCAGTACAAGACAGGGTCAGGCCGAGCAGTACGTC. Translating gives CASSTRQGQAEQYV.

The chain carries TRBV3-1 (or the pseudogene TRBV3-2) and TRBJ2-3; TRBD2 agrees at 10 bases. Germline V gives CDR1 LGHDT, CDR2 YNNKEL (reference sequence). The J segment lost 5 bases and the V segment lost 8 bases, leaving 16 bases of the junction unmatched. CDR3 size: 17 residues. The CDR3 sequence is CASGILPGLARRDTQYF. In DNA form, the CDR3 reads TGTGCCAGCGGCATCCTTCCGGGACTAGCGAGGAGAGATACGCAGTATTTT.

The chain recombines TRBV6-1 with TRBJ2-7; D gene ambiguous. Germline V lookup: CDR1 MNHNS, CDR2 SASEGT. With 3 bases removed from V and 3 bases from J, the gap between germline ends came to 12 bases. This CDR3 is 14 amino acids long. As DNA, the CDR3 is TGTGCCAGCAGTGACAGGCTAACGATCTACGAGCAGTACGTC. Protein sequence: CASSDRLTIYEQYV.

This clone was detected a few times. The rearrangement uses TRBV10-1 and TRBJ1-6; no definite D call. Germline CDR1 is WNHNN and CDR2 is SYGVQD (reference sequence). The V gene lost 2 bases and the J gene lost 9 bases, with 11 bases spanning the gap. The CDR3 has 14 residues. The CDR3 region is CASSELRLGSPLHF. CDR3 nucleotides: TGCGCCAGCAGTGAGCTGAGGCTCGGTTCACCCCTCCACTTT.

The chain joins TRBV5-1 to TRBJ1-6, with 7 bases matching TRBD1. The trim removed 0 bases at V and 7 bases at J, leaving 4 bases unmatched. The CDR3 contains 15 residues. Germline V lookup: CDR1 SGHRS, CDR2 YFSETQ. The CDR3 nucleotides read TGCGCCAGCAGCTTGGAGGGGGCTCGAAATTCACCCCTCCACTTT. It is translated as CASSLEGARNSPLHF.

The V and J genes are TRBV28 and TRBJ2-5; 13 bases are a match to TRBD2. In germline, CDR1 is MDHEN, CDR2 SYDVKM. This CDR3 spans 17 amino acids. Trimming removed 6 bases from V and 3 bases from J; junction bases left unmatched: 10. CDR3 protein: CASRSLGLAGEKETQYF. Written as DNA, the CDR3 is TGTGCCAGCAGGTCCTTAGGACTAGCGGGAGAGAAAGAGACCCAGTACTTC.

The J gene is TRBJ1-2, the V gene TRBV28; 7 bases match TRBD1. The germline V gene has CDR1 MDHEN and CDR2 SYDVKM. This CDR3 spans 14 amino acids. V gave up 5 bases and J gave up 0 bases; unmatched junction bases: 3. For the CDR3, the DNA is TGTGCCAGCAGTGGGACAGAAACTAACTATGGCTACACCTTC. This gives the protein CASSGTETNYGYTF.

The rearrangement uses TRBV6-6 and TRBJ2-2; maybe TRBD2 (5 bases). This CDR3 has 17 amino acids. Germline CDR1 reads MNHNY; CDR2 reads SVGAGI (reference sequence). V lost 5 bases and J 4 bases, leaving 20 bases between the germline ends. CDR3 bases: TGTGCCAGCAGTCTGAAACCGAGGGCTCTTCGCACCGGGGAGCTGTTTTTT. Its translation: CASSLKPRALRTGELFF.

V gene TRBV9 combines with J gene TRBJ2-1, with TRBD2 identical over 10 bases. The germline gives CDR1 SGDLS, CDR2 YYNGEE. The CDR3 runs to 15 residues. Unmatched junction bases numbered 4, after V lost 0 bases and J lost 7 bases. The CDR3 sequence: CASSVGSGGVNEQFF. CDR3 nucleotides: TGTGCCAGCAGCGTAGGAAGCGGGGGGGTAAATGAGCAGTTCTTC. The full variable domain, completed using reference TRBV9 and TRBJ2-1, is DSGVTQTPKHLITATGQRVTLRCSPRSGDLSVYWYQQSLDQGLQFLIQYYNGEERAKGNILERFSAQQFPDLHSELNLSSLELGDSALYFCASSVGSGGVNEQFFGPGTRLTVL.

The chain employs TRBV12-5 and TRBJ2-1, with 7 bases identical to TRBD2. The CDR3 has 15 residues. Germline V lookup: CDR1 LGHNT, CDR2 FRNRAP. With 3 bases clipped from V and 3 bases from J, the junction kept 5 bases outside the gene matches. CDR3 coding DNA: TGTGCTAGTGGTTTAGGGACTACCTTCTACAATGAGCAGTTCTTC. Residues: CASGLGTTFYNEQFF.

This rearrangement joins TRBV4-3 to TRBJ1-2; unclear D gene. This CDR3 is 14 amino acids long. Germline V CDR1 and CDR2: LGHNA, YSLEER. Trimming left V 0 bases short and J 4 bases short, with 9 bases between. The DNA of the CDR3 is TGCGCCAGCAGCCAAGATCCGGGTGGCTATGGCTACACCTTC. It specifies CASSQDPGGYGYTF.

This clone was found a few times. V usage is TRBV11-2 and J usage is TRBJ2-3, with 7 bases that match TRBD1. After removal of 5 bases from V and 5 bases from J, the junction contained 10 bases not matched to a gene. Germline V gene data show CDR1 as SGHAT and CDR2 as FQNNGV. The length of the CDR3 is 15 residues. CDR3 in DNA: TGTGCCAGCAGCCCAGGGACAGCCATGAGAGATACGCAGTATTTT. This gives the protein CASSPGTAMRDTQYF.

A few counts support this clone. This chain uses TRBV19 with TRBJ2-2, with TRBD1 matching 7 bases. Looked up from germline, CDR1 is LNHDA and CDR2 is SQIVND (reference sequence). The length of the CDR3 is 17 residues. V trimming: 5 bases; J trimming: 3 bases; junction bases outside the gene matches: 12. The chain's CDR3 is CASSSHSRQGDTGELFF. In DNA, the CDR3 is TGTGCCAGTAGTTCCCACAGCCGACAGGGCGACACCGGGGAGCTGTTTTTT.

The chain is built from TRBV29-1 and TRBJ1-1; D uncertain. The CDR3 extends over 12 amino acids. Trimming took off 5 bases at V and 1 base at J, with 8 bases between the two ends. CDR1 is SQVTM and CDR2 is ANQGSEA in the germline V gene. The CDR3 loop is CSVHPGNTEAFF. The CDR3, as DNA: TGCAGCGTTCACCCGGGGAACACTGAAGCTTTCTTT.

V is TRBV7-2 and J is TRBJ2-5; 11 nucleotides match TRBD1. Germline-derived CDR1 and CDR2 are SGHTA and FQGNSA. The CDR3 sequence is 16 residues long. The V segment lost 5 bases and the J segment 4 bases; nucleotides outside the gene matches: 9. For the CDR3, the DNA is TGTGCCAGCAGCCCACGGACAGGGGGCGTGGGAGAGACCCAGTACTTC. Protein: CASSPRTGGVGETQYF.

This chain connects TRBV23-1 to TRBJ1-5; D might be TRBD1 (5 bases). TRBV23-1 is marked as an open reading frame, function uncertain. CDR3 length equals 16 residues. V lost 6 bases, J lost 9 bases, and 24 bases lay in between. CDR3 sequence: CASSPWSGRAQGPQHF. The CDR3 DNA reads TGCGCCAGCAGCCCATGGTCAGGGAGGGCCCAGGGGCCCCAGCATTTT.

DNA for the CDR3: TGTGCCAGCAGCCCAACGGACAGACCTCTCTATGGCTACACCTTC. It encodes CASSPTDRPLYGYTF. The V gene is TRBV7-2, the J gene TRBJ1-2; D might be TRBD1 (6 bases). Looked up from germline, CDR1 is SGHTA and CDR2 is FQGNSA. The CDR3 length is 15 residues. V was trimmed by 5 bases and J by 4 bases, leaving 17 bases between them.

The V and J genes are TRBV5-4 and TRBJ1-6; 10 positions match TRBD1. The CDR3 is made up of 15 amino acids. CDR1 and CDR2 from the germline V gene are SGHNT and YYREEE (reference sequence). With 5 bases clipped from V and 9 bases from J, the junction kept 8 bases outside the gene matches. The CDR3 loop reads CASRRDRGRGSPLHF. CDR3 coding DNA: TGTGCCAGCAGACGCGACAGGGGGCGCGGTTCACCCCTCCACTTT.

V is TRBV18 and J is TRBJ2-5, with D uncertain. CDR1 is KGHSH and CDR2 is LQKENI in the germline V gene. CDR3 length: 13 residues. The V end lost 2 bases, the J end lost 4 bases, and 8 bases lay between the germline ends. The CDR3 region has the DNA TGTGCCAGCTCACCAGGGCTGGGAGAGACCCAGTACTTC. It is translated as CASSPGLGETQYF.

The chain employs TRBV19 and TRBJ1-6; 9 nucleotides line up with TRBD1. Germline loops: CDR1 LNHDA, CDR2 SQIVND (reference sequence). J lost 11 bases, V lost 5 bases, and 10 bases had no gene match. This CDR3 is 15 amino acids long. The CDR3 DNA follows: TGTGCCAGTAGTTCCCCGGACAGGGGAAGGCCACCCCTCCACTTT. It codes for CASSSPDRGRPPLHF.